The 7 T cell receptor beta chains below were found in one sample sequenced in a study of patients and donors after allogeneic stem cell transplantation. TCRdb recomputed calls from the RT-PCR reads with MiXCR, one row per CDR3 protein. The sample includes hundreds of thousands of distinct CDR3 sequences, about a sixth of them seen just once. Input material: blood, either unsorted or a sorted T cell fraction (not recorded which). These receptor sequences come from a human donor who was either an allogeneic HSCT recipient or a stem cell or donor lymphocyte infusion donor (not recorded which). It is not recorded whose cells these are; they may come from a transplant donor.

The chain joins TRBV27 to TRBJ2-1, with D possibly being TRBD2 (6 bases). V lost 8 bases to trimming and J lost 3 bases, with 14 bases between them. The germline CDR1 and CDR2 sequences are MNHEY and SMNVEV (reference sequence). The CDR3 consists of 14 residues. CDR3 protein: CASGKGLNYNEQFF. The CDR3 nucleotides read TGTGCCAGCGGAAAGGGACTCAACTACAATGAGCAGTTCTTC.

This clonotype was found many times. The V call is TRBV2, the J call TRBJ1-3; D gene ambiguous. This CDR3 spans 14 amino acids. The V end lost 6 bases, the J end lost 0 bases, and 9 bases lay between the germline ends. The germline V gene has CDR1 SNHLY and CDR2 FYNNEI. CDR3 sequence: CASRQLFSGNTIYF. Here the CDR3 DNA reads TGTGCCAGCAGACAGCTTTTCTCTGGAAACACCATATATTTT. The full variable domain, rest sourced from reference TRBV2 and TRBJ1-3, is EPEVTQTPSHQVTQMGQEVILRCVPISNHLYFYWYRQILGQKVEFLVSFYNNEISEKSEIFDDQFSVERPDGSNFTLKIRSTKLEDSAMYFCASRQLFSGNTIYFGEGSWLTVV.

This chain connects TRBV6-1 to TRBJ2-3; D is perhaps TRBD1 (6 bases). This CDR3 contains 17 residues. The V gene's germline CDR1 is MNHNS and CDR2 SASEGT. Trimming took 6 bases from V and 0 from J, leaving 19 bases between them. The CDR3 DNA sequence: TGTGCCAGCAGCCGGGACAATCGCTGGGGTAGCACAGATACGCAGTATTTT. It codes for CASSRDNRWGSTDTQYF.

CDR3 loop: CASNGAKNIQYF. In DNA, the CDR3 is TGTGCCAGCAATGGGGCCAAAAACATTCAGTACTTC. J is TRBJ2-4 and V is TRBV28; D is undetermined. Per the germline V gene, CDR1 is MDHEN and CDR2 is SYDVKM. The CDR3 has 12 residues. The ends were cut back, 7 bases at V and 1 base at J, with 5 bases in the middle.

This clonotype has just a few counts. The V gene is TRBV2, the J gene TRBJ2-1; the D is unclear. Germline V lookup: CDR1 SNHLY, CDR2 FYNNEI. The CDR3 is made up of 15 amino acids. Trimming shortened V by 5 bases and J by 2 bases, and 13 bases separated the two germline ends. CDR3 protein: CASSSDLGTYNEQFF. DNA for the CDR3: TGTGCCAGCAGTTCCGACCTAGGCACCTACAATGAGCAGTTCTTC.

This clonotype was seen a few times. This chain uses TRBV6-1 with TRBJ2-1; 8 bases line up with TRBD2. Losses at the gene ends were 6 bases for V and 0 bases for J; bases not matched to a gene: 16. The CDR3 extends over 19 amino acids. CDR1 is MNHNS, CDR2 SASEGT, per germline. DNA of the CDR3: TGTGCCAGCAGCCGCGTATCCGGGACTAGGGGTCGCTCCTACAATGAGCAGTTCTTC. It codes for CASSRVSGTRGRSYNEQFF.

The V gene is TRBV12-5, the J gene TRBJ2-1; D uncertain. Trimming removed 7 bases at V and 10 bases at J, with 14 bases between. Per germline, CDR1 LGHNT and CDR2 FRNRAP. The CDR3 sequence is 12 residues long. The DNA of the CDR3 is TGTGCTAGTGCTCCAGATCGGCCGGAGCAGTTCTTC. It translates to CASAPDRPEQFF.